These 27 T cell receptor beta chains came from one sample sequenced in a study of CD8+ T cells in alopecia areata. Treatment meaning: oral pan-JAK inhibitor, 5-10 mg twice daily. RNA was isolated and reverse transcribed to cDNA, the sequencing template. Repertoires were generated with immunoSEQ multiplex PCR, while TCRdb's copy carries only in-frame clones and drops some. The table shows a few hundred thousand clones, with more than 30% occurring only once. The sample in question was CD4+ T cells sorted from blood, obtained at roughly week 30, from a patient treated with tofacitinib. The receptor set was obtained from a human donor with alopecia areata.

This rearrangement joins TRBV20-1 to TRBJ1-1; the D is unclear. The germline gives CDR1 DFQATT, CDR2 SNEGSKA (reference sequence). This CDR3 contains 11 residues. Trimming shortened V by 3 bases and J by 6 bases, and 8 bases separated the two germline ends. Written as DNA, the CDR3 is TGCAGTGCTAGGCTGAAATCTGAAGCTTTCTTT. Protein sequence: CSARLKSEAFF.

This clone was observed at least ten times. The chain recombines TRBV27 with TRBJ1-5; the match to TRBD1 covers 7 bases. Germline-derived CDR1 and CDR2 are MNHEY and SMNVEV (reference sequence). The ends lost 5 bases at V and 3 bases at J; junction bases unmatched: 4. The CDR3 has 14 amino acids. CDR3 region: CASSQDRNNQPQHF. CDR3 DNA: TGTGCCAGCAGTCAGGACAGGAACAATCAGCCCCAGCATTTT.

This chain joins TRBV5-1 and TRBJ2-1; possibly TRBD1 for D (6 bases). From germline, CDR1 is SGHRS and CDR2 YFSETQ. The CDR3 consists of 16 residues. Trimming took 4 bases from V and 7 from J, leaving 21 bases between them. CDR3 in amino acids: CASSPWDTGLENEQFF. The CDR3 DNA is TGCGCCAGCAGCCCGTGGGACACAGGCCTCGAGAATGAGCAGTTCTTC. Together with reference TRBV5-1 and TRBJ2-1, the CDR3 gives the full variable domain: KAGVTQTPRYLIKTRGQQVTLSCSPISGHRSVSWYQQTPGQGLQFLFEYFSETQRNKGNFPGRFSGRQFSNSRSEMNVSTLELGDSALYLCASSPWDTGLENEQFFGPGTRLTVL.

The rearrangement links TRBV5-6 to TRBJ1-2, with D perhaps matching TRBD1 (5 bases). Trimming removed 0 bases from V and 5 bases from J, with 11 bases in between. The CDR3 contains 14 residues. Germline CDR1 is SGHDT and CDR2 is YYEEEE. CDR3 loop: CASSLEFRGYGYTF. DNA for the CDR3: TGTGCCAGCAGCTTGGAGTTTAGGGGTTATGGCTACACCTTC.

The rearrangement links TRBV15 to TRBJ1-1; D is undetermined. V lost 1 base and J 8 bases, leaving 8 bases between the germline ends. The germline V gene encodes CDR1 LNHNV and CDR2 YYDKDF (reference sequence). The CDR3 runs to 12 residues. The CDR3, as DNA: TGTGCCACCAGCAGAGCGTTTTCCGAAGCTTTCTTT. This translates into CATSRAFSEAFF.

The chain joins TRBV25-1 to TRBJ1-4, with 9 bases that match TRBD1. Looked up from germline, CDR1 is MGHDK and CDR2 is SYGVNS. J gave up 8 bases and V 6 bases, and 10 bases lay outside the gene matches. The length of the CDR3 is 15 residues. CDR3 DNA: TGTGCCAGCAGAGCCTCACAGGGGGCGCGAGAAAAACTGTTTTTT. It codes for CASRASQGAREKLFF.

The gene calls are TRBV13 and TRBJ2-3, with 8 bases lining up with TRBD1. V dropped 1 base and J dropped 2; count of bases not matched to a gene: 8. CDR1 is PRHDT and CDR2 is FYEKMQ in the germline V gene (reference sequence). This CDR3 has 17 residues. CDR3 bases: TGTGCCAGCAGCTTAGAGCGGACAGGGACCTACACAGATACGCAGTATTTT. The encoded protein is CASSLERTGTYTDTQYF.

The rearrangement links TRBV5-6 to TRBJ1-2; a weak D match, TRBD1 (6 bases). The CDR3 is made up of 14 amino acids. Trimming took off 5 bases at V and 0 bases at J, with 11 bases between the two ends. Germline assignment: CDR1 SGHDT and CDR2 YYEEEE. The CDR3 region has the DNA TGTGCCAGCAGGACCAGGGGCCCTAACTATGGCTACACCTTC. Protein: CASRTRGPNYGYTF.

The rearrangement links TRBV5-1 to TRBJ2-7, with D perhaps TRBD2 (6 bases). The V gene's germline CDR1 is SGHRS and CDR2 YFSETQ. Trimming left V 3 bases short and J 0 bases short, with 19 bases between. The CDR3 length is 17 residues. The CDR3 is CASSSRIGTSYSYEQYF. CDR3 nucleotide sequence: TGCGCCAGCAGCTCACGAATAGGGACTTCCTACTCCTACGAGCAGTACTTC.

The V gene is TRBV7-2, the J gene TRBJ2-5; D may be TRBD1 or TRBD2 (5 bases each). The CDR3 has 13 residues. Trimming took 6 bases from V and 2 from J, leaving 10 bases between them. Germline CDR1 reads SGHTA; CDR2 reads FQGNSA. As DNA, the CDR3 is TGTGCCAGCAGAGGGGACGATCAAGAGACCCAGTACTTC. Translated: CASRGDDQETQYF.

The rearrangement joins TRBV29-1 to TRBJ2-3; D remains unclear. This CDR3 is built from 13 residues. V lost 6 bases, J lost 2 bases, and 12 bases lay in between. The germline V gene encodes CDR1 SQVTM and CDR2 ANQGSEA. The chain's CDR3 is CSVSQQFTDTQYF. The CDR3 DNA sequence: TGCAGCGTCTCACAGCAATTCACAGATACGCAGTATTTT.

This clone was seen a handful of times. This chain links TRBV2 with TRBJ2-7; D ambiguous. V lost 4 bases, J lost 4 bases, and 5 bases lay in between. Germline values: CDR1 SNHLY, CDR2 FYNNEI. The CDR3 covers 11 residues. The CDR3 loop reads CASSGEYEQYF. CDR3 coding DNA: TGTGCCAGCAGTGGAGAGTACGAGCAGTACTTC.

The CDR3 nucleotides read TGTGCCAGCAGTGCGTGGGAAGAGACCCAGTACTTC. Its protein product is CASSAWEETQYF. The chain uses TRBV25-1 and TRBJ2-5; D is ambiguous. The germline V gene has CDR1 MGHDK and CDR2 SYGVNS. This CDR3 is built from 12 residues. Trimming stripped 4 bases from V and 3 bases from J, with 6 bases between.

The chain is built from TRBV5-1 and TRBJ2-1; D ambiguous. CDR1 and CDR2 from the germline V gene are SGHRS and YFSETQ. The V and J ends lost 2 bases and 4 bases respectively, with 10 bases between them. The CDR3 covers 14 residues. The CDR3 loop reads CASSLDVGYNEQFF. The CDR3 bases are TGCGCCAGCAGCTTAGATGTGGGGTACAATGAGCAGTTCTTC.

The chain has TRBV10-3 and TRBJ2-1, with a tentative D call TRBD2 (6 bases). This CDR3 region has 14 residues. Germline V gene data show CDR1 as ENHRY and CDR2 as SYGVKD. V lost 10 bases and J 0 bases, leaving 13 bases between the germline ends. The CDR3 DNA reads as TGTGCCACCAAGTTCGGGGGCTCCTACAATGAGCAGTTCTTC. Translating gives CATKFGGSYNEQFF.

This clone has ten or more counts. CDR3 in amino acids: CASSLTGQNYGYTF. The CDR3 region has the DNA TGCGCCAGCAGCTTGACGGGACAGAACTATGGCTACACCTTC. The chain couples TRBV5-1 to TRBJ1-2; TRBD1 matches at 7 bases. CDR3 length equals 14 residues. Unmatched junction bases numbered 2, after V lost 1 base and J lost 2 bases. CDR1 and CDR2 (germline): SGHRS, YFSETQ.

This clone was seen only a few times. The gene calls are TRBV7-3 and TRBJ2-1, with 7 bases aligning to TRBD2. The CDR3 contains 14 residues. Trimming removed 2 bases from V and 3 bases from J; junction bases left unmatched: 1. Germline CDR1 is SGHTA and CDR2 is FQGTGA. The CDR3 sequence is CASSLRGVYNEQFF. The CDR3 bases are TGTGCCAGCAGCTTACGGGGGGTCTACAATGAGCAGTTCTTC.

This clone was recorded once. The sample carries other DNA sequences with the same CDR3. The chain links TRBV5-4 to TRBJ2-2; tentative D call: TRBD1 (5 bases). V lost 3 bases to trimming and J lost 5 bases, with 8 bases between them. Germline values: CDR1 SGHNT, CDR2 YYREEE (reference sequence). This CDR3 spans 13 amino acids. In DNA, the CDR3 is TGTGCCAGCAGCTCCCAGGGTACCGGGGAGCTGTTTTTT. Its translation is CASSSQGTGELFF.

The sample holds one count of this clone. The rearrangement joins TRBV30 to TRBJ1-1; D might be TRBD1 (5 bases). The CDR3 sequence is 14 residues long. In germline, CDR1 is GTSNPN, CDR2 SVGIG (reference sequence). Trimming removed 0 bases at V and 1 base at J, with 9 bases between. CDR3 loop: CAWSVLGPNTEAFF. The CDR3 DNA is TGTGCCTGGAGTGTACTGGGACCGAACACTGAAGCTTTCTTT.

This clone was seen only a few times. The chain couples TRBV7-9 to TRBJ2-2; 7 nucleotides line up with TRBD1. J was trimmed by 3 bases and V by 5 bases; bases with no gene match: 3. Germline V lookup: CDR1 SEHNR, CDR2 FQNEAQ (reference sequence). The CDR3 length is 14 residues. DNA for the CDR3: TGTGCCAGCAGCCAGACAGGGTACACCGGGGAGCTGTTTTTT. The encoded protein is CASSQTGYTGELFF.

This clone was seen more than once but under ten times. This rearrangement joins TRBV19 to TRBJ2-7, with D unclear. Trimming stripped 1 base from V and 2 bases from J, with 12 bases between. There are 15 residues in the CDR3. The germline V gene has CDR1 LNHDA and CDR2 SQIVND (reference sequence). DNA of the CDR3: TGTGCCAGTAGTATAGTTTTGGAGTCTACCTACGAGCAGTACTTC. This codes for CASSIVLESTYEQYF.

This clone was counted only a few times. V usage is TRBV25-1 and J usage is TRBJ2-6; no definite D call. The CDR3 has 13 amino acids. Deletions cut 7 bases from V and 0 bases from J, with 4 bases between. CDR1 is MGHDK and CDR2 is SYGVNS in the germline V gene. The CDR3 protein is CASTSSGANVLTF. DNA for the CDR3: TGTGCCAGCACTAGCTCTGGGGCCAACGTCCTGACTTTC. Drawing the rest from reference TRBV25-1 and TRBJ2-6, the complete variable domain is EADIYQTPRYLVIGTGKKITLECSQTMGHDKMYWYQQDPGMELHLIHYSYGVNSTEKGDLSSESTVSRIRTEHFPLTLESARPSHTSQYLCASTSSGANVLTFGAGSRLTVL.

The chain couples TRBV6-5 to TRBJ1-2; 9 nucleotides agree with TRBD1. CDR1 and CDR2 from the germline V gene are MNHEY and SVGAGI. The CDR3 runs to 14 residues. V was pared by 2 bases and J by 7 bases, with 5 bases of the junction left unmatched. CDR3 residues: CASSYKGQGGGYTF. For the CDR3, the DNA is TGTGCCAGCAGTTACAAGGGACAGGGAGGTGGCTACACCTTC.

This chain joins TRBV30 and TRBJ1-3; a possible D gene is TRBD1 (5 bases). The CDR3 consists of 16 residues. V lost 1 base and J lost 1, with 14 bases in between. CDR1 and CDR2 from the germline V gene are GTSNPN and SVGIG (reference sequence). In DNA, the CDR3 is TGTGCCTGGAGTGGGGGCTCCCCACTTTCTGGAAACACCATATATTTT. Its translation is CAWSGGSPLSGNTIYF.

The rearrangement links TRBV7-9 to TRBJ2-1; TRBD2 aligns across 8 bases. Germline lookup yields CDR1 SEHNR and CDR2 FQNEAQ (reference sequence). The CDR3 runs to 15 residues. V shed 5 bases and J 7 bases; nucleotides not matched to a gene: 10. CDR3 DNA sequence: TGTGCCAGCAGCGTGGCCGGGACTAGTTTTAATGAGCAGTTCTTC. It codes for CASSVAGTSFNEQFF.

The gene calls are TRBV9 and TRBJ1-6; no clear D. Germline-derived CDR1 and CDR2 are SGDLS and YYNGEE. Trimming shortened V by 4 bases and J by 6 bases, and 5 bases separated the two germline ends. This CDR3 has 12 residues. The CDR3 sequence is CASSLANSPLHF. CDR3 nucleotides: TGTGCCAGCAGCCTCGCTAATTCACCCCTCCACTTT. The full variable domain, completed using reference TRBV9 and TRBJ1-6, is DSGVTQTPKHLITATGQRVTLRCSPRSGDLSVYWYQQSLDQGLQFLIQYYNGEERAKGNILERFSAQQFPDLHSELNLSSLELGDSALYFCASSLANSPLHFGNGTRLTVT.

The CDR3 nucleotides read TGTGCCAGCAGTTCAAACACCTACGAGCAGTACTTC. It encodes CASSSNTYEQYF. The chain employs TRBV13 and TRBJ2-7; D call uncertain. CDR3 length: 12 residues. V was pared by 6 bases and J by 2 bases, with 8 bases between. Germline V CDR1 and CDR2: PRHDT, FYEKMQ (reference sequence).